The clone carrying this TCR beta chain was picked up one time. The sample is drawn from a study of blood T cell repertoires in COVID-19. Across the study: T cells, B-cell-depleted T cells, or PBMCs provided the cDNA or gDNA that served as material.

Germline values: CDR1 DFQATT, CDR2 SNEGSKA (reference sequence). The CDR3 runs to 16 residues. Trimming stripped 3 bases from V and 0 bases from J, with 17 bases between. Profiled with immunoSEQ multiplex PCR; TCRdb holds only in-frame clones, not every one. The sample has 110,000 or so clones; approximately 88% are singletons. This chain connects TRBV20-1 to TRBJ1-1; the D gene is possibly TRBD1 (5 bases). The clonotype originates from a woman aged 40 to 50 with acute or convalescent COVID-19. Source material: peripheral blood. DNA for the CDR3: TGCAGTGCTAGTTTACCCCACAGGCAGATGAACACTGAAGCTTTCTTT. Translation: CSASLPHRQMNTEAFF.